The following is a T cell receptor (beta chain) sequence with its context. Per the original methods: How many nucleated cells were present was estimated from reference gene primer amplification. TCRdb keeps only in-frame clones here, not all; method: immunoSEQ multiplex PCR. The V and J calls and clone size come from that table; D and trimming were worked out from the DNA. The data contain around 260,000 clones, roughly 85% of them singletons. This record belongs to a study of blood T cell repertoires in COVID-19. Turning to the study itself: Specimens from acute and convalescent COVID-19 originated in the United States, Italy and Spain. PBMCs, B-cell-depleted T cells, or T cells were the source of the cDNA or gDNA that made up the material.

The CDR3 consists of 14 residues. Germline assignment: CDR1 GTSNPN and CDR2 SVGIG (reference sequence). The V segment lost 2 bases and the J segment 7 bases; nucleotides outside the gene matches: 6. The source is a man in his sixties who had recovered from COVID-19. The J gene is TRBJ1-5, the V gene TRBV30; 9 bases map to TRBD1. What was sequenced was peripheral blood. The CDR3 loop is CAWSPGQGRQPQHF. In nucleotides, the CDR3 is TGTGCCTGGAGTCCGGGACAGGGTCGCCAGCCCCAGCATTTT.